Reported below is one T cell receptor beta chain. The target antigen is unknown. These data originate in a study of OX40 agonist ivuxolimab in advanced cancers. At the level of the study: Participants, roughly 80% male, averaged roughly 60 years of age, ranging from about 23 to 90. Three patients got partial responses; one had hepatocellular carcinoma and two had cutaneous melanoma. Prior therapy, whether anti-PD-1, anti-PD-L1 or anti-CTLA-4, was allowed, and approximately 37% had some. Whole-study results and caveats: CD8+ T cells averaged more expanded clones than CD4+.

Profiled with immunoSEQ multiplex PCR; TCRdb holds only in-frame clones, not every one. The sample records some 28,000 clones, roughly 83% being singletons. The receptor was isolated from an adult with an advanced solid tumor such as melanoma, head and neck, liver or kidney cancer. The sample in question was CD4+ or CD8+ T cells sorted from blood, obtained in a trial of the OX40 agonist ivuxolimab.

The CDR3 bases are TGCGCCAGCAGCCGGGGGACAGGGGGCAGTAAGGAGAACACTGAAGCTTTCTTT. This gives the protein CASSRGTGGSKENTEAFF. This chain links TRBV4-1 with TRBJ1-1, with 12 bases fitting TRBD1. Germline values: CDR1 MGHRA, CDR2 YSYEKL. The V gene end was trimmed by 4 bases and the J gene end by 1 base; junction bases not matched to a gene: 10. The CDR3 is made up of 18 amino acids.